This T cell receptor beta chain was sequenced in a study of blood T cell repertoires in COVID-19. The CDR3 spans 14 residues. Germline V lookup: CDR1 MNHEY, CDR2 SVGAGI. The V gene end was trimmed by 5 bases and the J gene end by 4 bases; junction bases not matched to a gene: 7. In the authors' methods: By means of reference gene primer amplification, nucleated cell counts were estimated. The data were produced by immunoSEQ multiplex PCR, yet TCRdb's version contains in-frame clones alone and is incomplete. Clonal size and the V and J genes are those of that table, whereas D and trimming came from the DNA. Of 250,000 or so clones listed, around 87% were seen once; the top ten hold over 4%. One Seattle source followed patients from active infection through their disease course.

This sequence was found in an older woman with COVID-19, enrolled during active disease. V gene TRBV6-5 combines with J gene TRBJ1-1, with 7 positions matching TRBD1. Sequencing was performed on peripheral blood. CDR3 region: CASSRNRGGTEAFF. The CDR3 coding sequence is TGTGCCAGCAGTCGAAACAGGGGAGGCACTGAAGCTTTCTTT.